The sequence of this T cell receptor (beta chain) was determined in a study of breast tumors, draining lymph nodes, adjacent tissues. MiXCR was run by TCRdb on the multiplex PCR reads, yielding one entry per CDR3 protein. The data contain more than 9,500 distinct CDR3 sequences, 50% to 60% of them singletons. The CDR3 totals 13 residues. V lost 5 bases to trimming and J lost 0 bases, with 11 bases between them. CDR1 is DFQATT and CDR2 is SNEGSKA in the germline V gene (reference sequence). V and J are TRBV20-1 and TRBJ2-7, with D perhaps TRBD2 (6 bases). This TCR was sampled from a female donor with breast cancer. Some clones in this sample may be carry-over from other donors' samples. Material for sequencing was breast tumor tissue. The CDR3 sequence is CSAWDFLSYEQYF. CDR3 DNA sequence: TGCAGTGCTTGGGACTTCCTCTCCTACGAGCAGTACTTC.